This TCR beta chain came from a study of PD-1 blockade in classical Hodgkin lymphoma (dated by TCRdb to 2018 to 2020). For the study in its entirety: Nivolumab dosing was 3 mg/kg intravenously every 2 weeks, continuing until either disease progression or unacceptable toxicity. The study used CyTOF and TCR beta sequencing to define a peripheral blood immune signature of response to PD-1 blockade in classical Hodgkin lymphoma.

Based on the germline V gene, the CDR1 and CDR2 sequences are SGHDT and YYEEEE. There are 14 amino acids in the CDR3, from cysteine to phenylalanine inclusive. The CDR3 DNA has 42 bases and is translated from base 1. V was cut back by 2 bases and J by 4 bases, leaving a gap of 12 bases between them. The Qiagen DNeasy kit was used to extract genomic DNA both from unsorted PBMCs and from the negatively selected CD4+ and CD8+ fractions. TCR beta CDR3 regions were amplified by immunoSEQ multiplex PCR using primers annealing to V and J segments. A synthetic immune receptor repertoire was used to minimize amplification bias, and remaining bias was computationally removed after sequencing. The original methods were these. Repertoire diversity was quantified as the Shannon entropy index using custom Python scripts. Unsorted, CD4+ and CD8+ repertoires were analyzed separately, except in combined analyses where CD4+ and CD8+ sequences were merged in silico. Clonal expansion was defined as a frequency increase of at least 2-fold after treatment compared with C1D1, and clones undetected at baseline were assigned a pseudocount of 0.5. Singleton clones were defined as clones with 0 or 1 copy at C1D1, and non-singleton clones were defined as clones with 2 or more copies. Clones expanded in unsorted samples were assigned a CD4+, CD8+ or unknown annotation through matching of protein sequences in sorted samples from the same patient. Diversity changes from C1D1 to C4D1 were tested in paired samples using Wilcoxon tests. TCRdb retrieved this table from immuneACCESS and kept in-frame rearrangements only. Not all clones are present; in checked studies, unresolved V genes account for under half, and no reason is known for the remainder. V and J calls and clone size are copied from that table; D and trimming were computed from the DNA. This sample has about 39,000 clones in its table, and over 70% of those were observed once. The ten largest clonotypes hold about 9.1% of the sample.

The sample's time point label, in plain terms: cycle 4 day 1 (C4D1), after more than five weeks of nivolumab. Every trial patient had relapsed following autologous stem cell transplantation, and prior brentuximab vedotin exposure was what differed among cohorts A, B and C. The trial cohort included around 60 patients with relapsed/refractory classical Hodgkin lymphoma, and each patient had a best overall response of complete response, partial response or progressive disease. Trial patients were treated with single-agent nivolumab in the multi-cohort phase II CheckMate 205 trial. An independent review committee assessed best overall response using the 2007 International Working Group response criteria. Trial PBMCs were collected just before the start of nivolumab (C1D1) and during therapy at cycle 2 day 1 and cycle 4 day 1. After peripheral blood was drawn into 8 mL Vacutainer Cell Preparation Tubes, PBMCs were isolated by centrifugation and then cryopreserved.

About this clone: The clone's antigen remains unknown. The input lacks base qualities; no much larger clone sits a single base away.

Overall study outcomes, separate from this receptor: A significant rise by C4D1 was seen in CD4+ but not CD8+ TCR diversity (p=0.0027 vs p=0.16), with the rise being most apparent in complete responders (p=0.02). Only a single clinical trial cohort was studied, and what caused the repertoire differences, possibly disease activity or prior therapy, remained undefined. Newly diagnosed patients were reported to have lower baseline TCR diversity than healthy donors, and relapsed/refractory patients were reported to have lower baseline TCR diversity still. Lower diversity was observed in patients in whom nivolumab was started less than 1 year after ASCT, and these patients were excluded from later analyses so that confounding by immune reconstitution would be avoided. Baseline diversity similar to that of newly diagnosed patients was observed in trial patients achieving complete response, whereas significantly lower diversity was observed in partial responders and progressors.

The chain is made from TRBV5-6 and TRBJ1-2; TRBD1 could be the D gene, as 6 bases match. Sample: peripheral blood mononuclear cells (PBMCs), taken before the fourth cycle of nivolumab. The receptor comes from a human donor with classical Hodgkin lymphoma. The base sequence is TGTGCCAGCAGCTTTCGTGACAGGCCCTATGGCTACACCTTC. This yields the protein CASSFRDRPYGYTF.